These 25 T cell receptor beta chains came from one sample sequenced in a study of OX40 agonist ivuxolimab in advanced cancers. Some clones are missing from TCRdb's copy, which holds only in-frame ones; the method was immunoSEQ multiplex PCR. The table records around 94,000 clones, around 90% of them present only once. Sequenced material: CD4+ or CD8+ T cells sorted from blood, taken in a trial of the OX40 agonist ivuxolimab. These receptors all come from an adult with an advanced solid tumor such as melanoma, head and neck, liver or kidney cancer.

This chain uses TRBV11-2 with TRBJ2-7; D is ambiguous. CDR1 and CDR2 from the germline V gene are SGHAT and FQNNGV. V was shortened by 2 bases and J by 5 bases, with 4 bases between the two germline ends. This CDR3 contains 11 residues. For the CDR3, the DNA is TGTGCCAGCAGCTTACTTCACGAGCAGTACTTC. The encoded protein is CASSLLHEQYF.

The CDR3 protein is CASPRDRGKGYTF. The CDR3 nucleotides read TGCGCCAGCCCTAGAGACAGGGGGAAAGGCTACACCTTC. The chain employs TRBV5-1 and TRBJ1-2; the match to TRBD1 covers 9 bases. The V gene's germline CDR1 is SGHRS and CDR2 YFSETQ. This CDR3 is built from 13 residues. The J segment lost 8 bases and the V segment lost 7 bases, leaving 9 bases of the junction unmatched.

The chain links TRBV6-5 to TRBJ2-7, with 9 bases that match TRBD1. The germline CDR1 and CDR2 sequences are MNHEY and SVGAGI. CDR3 length: 14 residues. V lost 1 base and J lost 2; bases outside the gene matches: 0. The CDR3 here is CASSYWDRAYEQYF. CDR3 bases: TGTGCCAGCAGTTACTGGGACAGGGCCTACGAGCAGTACTTC.

This clone was seen once. The chain recombines TRBV9 with TRBJ1-3; no reliable D call. CDR3 size: 16 residues. Germline V gene data show CDR1 as SGDLS and CDR2 as YYNGEE. V lost 0 bases and J 0 bases, leaving 10 bases between the germline ends. CDR3 DNA sequence: TGTGCCAGCAGCGTAGTCCCCGGGGTCTCTGGAAACACCATATATTTT. Residues: CASSVVPGVSGNTIYF.

This chain joins TRBV27 and TRBJ1-5, with TRBD1 matching 7 bases. In germline, CDR1 is MNHEY, CDR2 SMNVEV (reference sequence). This CDR3 has 13 residues. V shed 5 bases and J 5 bases; nucleotides not matched to a gene: 3. For the CDR3, the DNA is TGTGCCAGCAGTATACAGGGGTATCAGCCCCAGCATTTT. Its translation is CASSIQGYQPQHF.

This chain's CDR3 is CASSLGLRGLRETQYF. The CDR3 DNA reads as TGTGCCAGCAGCTTAGGCCTCAGGGGGCTTAGAGAGACCCAGTACTTC. The V gene is TRBV13, the J gene TRBJ2-5; the match to TRBD1 covers 8 bases. Germline V CDR1 and CDR2: PRHDT, FYEKMQ (reference sequence). J gave up 4 bases and V 0 bases, and 7 bases lay outside the gene matches. The CDR3 has 16 amino acids. Complete variable domain (other parts from reference TRBV13 and TRBJ2-5): AAGVIQSPRHLIKEKRETATLKCYPIPRHDTVYWYQQGPGQDPQFLISFYEKMQSDKGSIPDRFSAQQFSDYHSELNMSSLELGDSALYFCASSLGLRGLRETQYFGPGTRLLVL.

The chain is built from TRBV19 and TRBJ2-7; D is tentatively TRBD1 or TRBD2 (5 bases each). Germline CDR1 LNHDA, CDR2 SQIVND (reference sequence). Trimming took 6 bases from V and 4 from J, leaving 16 bases between them. The CDR3 is made up of 14 amino acids. CDR3 sequence (DNA): TGTGCCAGTAGACGCCGGGACGTGGAATACGAGCAGTACTTC. Its translation: CASRRRDVEYEQYF.

CDR3 DNA sequence: TGCGCCAGCAGCCAGACAGGGGGAAGCAATCAGCCCCAGCATTTT. Translated, it gives CASSQTGGSNQPQHF. The chain couples TRBV4-1 to TRBJ1-5; 9 bases align to TRBD1. CDR1 MGHRA and CDR2 YSYEKL come from the germline V gene. The CDR3 extends over 15 amino acids. The V and J ends lost 3 bases and 1 base, in that order; junction bases with no gene match: 1.

V gene TRBV6-1 combines with J gene TRBJ2-1; no clear D gene. CDR1 MNHNS and CDR2 SASEGT come from the germline V gene. The CDR3 runs 15 residues. V dropped 1 base and J dropped 5 bases, with 12 bases sitting between them. The CDR3 protein is CASSEVGWGNNEQFF. The CDR3 DNA sequence: TGTGCCAGCAGTGAAGTGGGGTGGGGAAACAATGAGCAGTTCTTC.

The V call is TRBV10-3, the J call TRBJ1-1; TRBD1 matches 9 bases. This CDR3 has 15 residues. J gave up 1 base and V 4 bases, and 4 bases lay outside the gene matches. Germline V CDR1 and CDR2: ENHRY, SYGVKD. CDR3 residues: CAISGPGQGNTEAFF. In nucleotides, the CDR3 is TGTGCCATCAGTGGACCGGGACAGGGGAACACTGAAGCTTTCTTT.

The chain links TRBV7-6 to TRBJ2-1; TRBD2 matches 7 bases. The CDR3 extends over 12 amino acids. V was clipped by 1 base and J by 15 bases; unmatched bases: 6. The germline V gene has CDR1 SGHVS and CDR2 FNYEAQ. CDR3 coding DNA: TGTGCCAGCAGCTTAGGGACTAGAGGTTTGTTCTTC. Amino acid sequence: CASSLGTRGLFF.

This chain links TRBV10-2 with TRBJ2-1; 12 bases map to TRBD2. This CDR3 has 18 amino acids. V lost 5 bases, J lost 4 bases, and 12 bases stayed unmatched. Per germline, CDR1 WSHSY and CDR2 SAAADI. CDR3 amino acids: CASSRASGRAPLYNEQFF. The CDR3 nucleotides are TGCGCCAGCAGTAGGGCTAGCGGGAGGGCCCCTTTATACAATGAGCAGTTCTTC.

CDR3 coding DNA: TGCGCCAGCAGCCAAGAGGAGGGGCAGGGGGCGAACACCGGGGAGCTGTTTTTT. Translation: CASSQEEGQGANTGELFF. This chain joins TRBV4-3 and TRBJ2-2; tentative D call: TRBD1 (7 bases). This CDR3 region has 18 residues. The germline V gene has CDR1 LGHNA and CDR2 YSLEER. V was cut by 0 bases and J by 0 bases, with 14 bases left in between.

The chain is built from TRBV5-1 and TRBJ2-1, with TRBD2 matching 11 bases. Germline assignment: CDR1 SGHRS and CDR2 YFSETQ. There are 17 residues in the CDR3. V shed 1 base, J shed 4 bases, and the junction held 7 bases outside the gene matches. The CDR3 bases are TGCGCCAGCAGCTTGATGACTAGCGGGACCTTTTACAATGAGCAGTTCTTC. Protein sequence: CASSLMTSGTFYNEQFF.

This chain connects TRBV6-1 to TRBJ2-4; D ambiguous. The V gene lost 3 bases and the J gene lost 0 bases, with 6 bases spanning the gap. This CDR3 has 14 residues. Germline loops: CDR1 MNHNS, CDR2 SASEGT. The CDR3 sequence is CASSEYLAKNIQYF. CDR3 coding DNA: TGTGCCAGCAGTGAGTACTTAGCCAAAAACATTCAGTACTTC.

The genes are TRBV7-9 and TRBJ2-5; D might be TRBD1 or TRBD2, each matching 5 bases. Between the trimmed V and J ends, which lost 4 bases and 5 bases, there was a span of 14 bases. CDR3 size: 14 residues. Germline CDR1 reads SEHNR; CDR2 reads FQNEAQ (reference sequence). CDR3 sequence: CASSSPTGLETQYF. In DNA, the CDR3 is TGTGCCAGCAGCTCTCCCACGGGGCTGGAGACCCAGTACTTC.

This clone has a single count. The CDR3 nucleotides read TGTGCCAGCAAGCCCACAGGGAACTCCTACGAGCAGTACTTC. This encodes CASKPTGNSYEQYF. The chain joins TRBV2 to TRBJ2-7; possible D gene TRBD1, 6 bases. CDR1 is SNHLY, CDR2 FYNNEI, per germline. The germline V and J ends were trimmed by 7 bases and 0 bases, with 13 bases remaining between them. The CDR3 spans 14 residues.

This clone appeared a few times. The gene calls are TRBV19 and TRBJ2-7, with TRBD2 matching 12 bases. The CDR3 length is 16 residues. Trimming took 1 base from V and 3 from J; bases not matched to a gene: 4. Germline V CDR1 and CDR2: LNHDA, SQIVND (reference sequence). The CDR3 region has the DNA TGTGCCAGTAGTATAGCGTGGACTAGCGGGAACTACGAGCAGTACTTC. Translated: CASSIAWTSGNYEQYF.

This sequence joins TRBV27 and TRBJ2-1; no clear D. The germline CDR1 and CDR2 sequences are MNHEY and SMNVEV (reference sequence). The CDR3 is 14 residues long. V was pared by 5 bases and J by 5 bases, with 13 bases between. For the CDR3, the DNA is TGTGCCAGCAGTGGGCTAGAGCGCCACAATGAGCAGTTCTTC. Translated, it gives CASSGLERHNEQFF.

The chain carries TRBV4-1 and TRBJ2-5; possible D gene TRBD2, 7 bases. CDR1 and CDR2 from the germline V gene are MGHRA and YSYEKL. The CDR3 sequence is 14 residues long. V was cut by 2 bases and J by 5 bases, with 12 bases left in between. CDR3 protein: CASSQLGGVETQYF. CDR3 DNA sequence: TGCGCCAGCAGCCAACTAGGGGGGGTGGAGACCCAGTACTTC.

On this clone: Distinct nucleotide sequences in the sample also encode this CDR3. The rearrangement uses TRBV6-5 and TRBJ1-4; D remains unclear. CDR3 length: 12 amino acids. Per germline, CDR1 MNHEY and CDR2 SVGAGI. Trimming cost V 2 bases and J 8 bases, with 6 bases left between them. In DNA, the CDR3 is TGTGCCAGCAGTTACGGCGGGGAAAAACTGTTTTTT. Its protein is CASSYGGEKLFF.

This clone was seen only once. The rearrangement uses TRBV27 and TRBJ1-4; D is undetermined. Between the trimmed V and J ends, which lost 8 bases and 0 bases, there was a span of 4 bases. The CDR3 runs 12 residues. Germline assignment: CDR1 MNHEY and CDR2 SMNVEV (reference sequence). CDR3: CASGATNEKLFF. The CDR3 bases are TGTGCCAGCGGAGCAACTAATGAAAAACTGTTTTTT.

The chain has TRBV7-2 and TRBJ2-5; a weak D match, TRBD1 (5 bases). CDR1 is SGHTA, CDR2 FQGNSA, per germline. The CDR3 runs 15 residues. Deletions cut 0 bases from V and 3 bases from J, with 11 bases between. The CDR3 coding sequence is TGTGCCAGCAGCTTAGCCAGGGCAGAAGAAGAGACCCAGTACTTC. It translates to CASSLARAEEETQYF.

In its sample, this clone is medium-sized (0.01 to 0.1%). The chain employs TRBV25-1 and TRBJ1-4; no reliable D call. Germline values: CDR1 MGHDK, CDR2 SYGVNS. The V end lost 3 bases, the J end lost 4 bases, and 9 bases lay between the germline ends. The CDR3 sequence is 14 residues long. DNA of the CDR3: TGTGCCAGCAGTGATTCTGCAAGTAATGAAAAACTGTTTTTT. It is translated as CASSDSASNEKLFF.

V gene TRBV6-5 combines with J gene TRBJ1-2; D is unclear. This CDR3 comprises 15 residues. V lost 0 bases, J lost 0 bases, and 8 bases lay in between. Per the germline V gene, CDR1 is MNHEY and CDR2 is SVGAGI. CDR3 in amino acids: CASSYSILSNYGYTF. The DNA for the CDR3 is TGTGCCAGCAGTTACTCGATCCTATCTAACTATGGCTACACCTTC.